The 24 T cell receptor beta chains listed next were all sequenced from one sample in a study of T cell changes during pregnancy in multiple sclerosis. This table comes from immunoSEQ multiplex PCR, and its TCRdb copy is limited to in-frame clones, with some not included. Of approximately 59,000 clones in the sample, about 94% are singletons; the top ten hold roughly 0.33%. Sequenced material: CD4+ T cells from peripheral blood mononuclear cells, taken before pregnancy. The receptors shown here come from a female donor with multiple sclerosis, enrolled in a pregnancy study.

J is TRBJ1-3 and V is TRBV18; possibly TRBD1 for D (5 bases). The CDR3 sequence is 15 residues long. Germline V lookup: CDR1 KGHSH, CDR2 LQKENI. Trimming removed 2 bases at V and 0 bases at J, with 8 bases between. CDR3 nucleotide sequence: TGTGCCAGCTCACCAAACAGGATCTCTGGAAACACCATATATTTT. Translated: CASSPNRISGNTIYF. Full variable domain (missing parts from reference TRBV18 and TRBJ1-3): NAGVMQNPRHLVRRRGQEARLRCSPMKGHSHVYWYRQLPEEGLKFMVYLQKENIIDESGMPKERFSAEFPKEGPSILRIQQVVRGDSAAYFCASSPNRISGNTIYFGEGSWLTVV.

This clone was observed a single time. This chain connects TRBV6-1 to TRBJ2-5; possibly TRBD2 for D (7 bases). This CDR3 region has 13 residues. Per germline, CDR1 MNHNS and CDR2 SASEGT. The ends were cut back, 11 bases at V and 5 bases at J, with 18 bases in the middle. CDR3 in amino acids: CAGGGHLGETQYF. The CDR3 region has the DNA TGTGCCGGGGGGGGACATTTAGGGGAGACCCAGTACTTC.

This clone was detected only once. The rearrangement joins TRBV7-9 to TRBJ1-1; the D gene is possibly TRBD1 (5 bases). This CDR3 has 14 amino acids. From germline, CDR1 is SEHNR and CDR2 FQNEAQ (reference sequence). V was cut by 1 base and J by 0 bases, with 6 bases left in between. The CDR3 region is CASSLEGVNTEAFF. Written as DNA, the CDR3 is TGTGCCAGCAGCTTAGAAGGGGTGAACACTGAAGCTTTCTTT.

The sample holds one count of this clone. The DNA for the CDR3 is TGTGCCAGCAGCCTTAGGACAGATTCACCCCTCCACTTT. Protein: CASSLRTDSPLHF. The chain employs TRBV7-3 and TRBJ1-6; D is perhaps TRBD1 (6 bases). This CDR3 comprises 13 residues. Germline V CDR1 and CDR2: SGHTA, FQGTGA. The ends were cut back, 5 bases at V and 8 bases at J, with 10 bases in the middle. Filled out from reference TRBV7-3 and TRBJ1-6, the complete variable domain reads GAGVSQTPSNKVTEKGKYVELRCDPISGHTALYWYRQSLGQGPEFLIYFQGTGAADDSGLPNDRFFAVRPEGSVSTLKIQRTERGDSAVYLCASSLRTDSPLHFGNGTRLTVT.

V is TRBV12-5 and J is TRBJ2-1; TRBD2 matches at 14 bases. This CDR3 region has 17 residues. Trimming cost V 5 bases and J 0 bases; bases outside gene matches: 3. Germline CDR1 and CDR2: LGHNT and FRNRAP. CDR3 region: CASGPGTSGSSYNEQFF. As DNA, the CDR3 is TGTGCTAGTGGTCCAGGGACTAGCGGGAGCTCCTACAATGAGCAGTTCTTC.

The V and J genes are TRBV21-1 and TRBJ2-7; the D call of TRBD2 is as the table states it, not checked on the DNA. TRBV21-1 is shown as a pseudogene. The CDR3 has 15 residues. This chain's CDR3 is CASSKFWRVDYEQYF. CDR3 coding DNA: TGTGCCAGCAGCAAATTTTGGCGGGTAGACTACGAGCAGTACTTC.

The chain has TRBV23-1 and TRBJ2-1; tentatively, D is TRBD2 (5 bases). TRBV23-1 is noted as an ORF with a role that remains uncertain. V was cut by 2 bases and J by 11 bases, with 16 bases left in between. The CDR3 covers 14 residues. The CDR3 bases are TGCGCCAGCAGTCAACTTGACACCCACGGGAAGCAGTTCTTC. Protein product: CASSQLDTHGKQFF.

The CDR3 DNA is TGTGCCAGCAGCCGCGGACAGGGAGCAACTAATGAAAAACTGTTTTTT. Translation: CASSRGQGATNEKLFF. The gene calls are TRBV6-6 and TRBJ1-4; 8 bases are shared with TRBD1. CDR3 length equals 16 residues. V gave up 6 bases and J gave up 0 bases; unmatched junction bases: 6. The V gene's germline CDR1 is MNHNY and CDR2 SVGAGI (reference sequence).

The V gene is TRBV29-1, the J gene TRBJ1-3; D unclear. Trimming shortened V by 6 bases and J by 2 bases, and 8 bases separated the two germline ends. Germline loops: CDR1 SQVTM, CDR2 ANQGSEA. This CDR3 is 12 amino acids long. In DNA, the CDR3 is TGCAGCGTCGTGACAACTGGAAACACCATATATTTT. This translates into CSVVTTGNTIYF.

The chain couples TRBV5-1 to TRBJ2-5; maybe TRBD2 (5 bases). The V end was cut by 5 bases, the J end by 6 bases, with 20 bases between. Germline V gene lookup returns CDR1 SGHRS and CDR2 YFSETQ. The CDR3 runs 15 residues. The CDR3 region has the DNA TGCGCCAGCAGAAGTGGTCCGAGGGAACCACAGACCCAGTACTTC. The encoded protein is CASRSGPREPQTQYF.

The rearrangement uses TRBV7-3 and TRBJ2-6; 8 bases fit TRBD1. The V and J ends lost 4 bases and 0 bases, in that order; junction bases with no gene match: 5. This CDR3 region has 17 residues. The germline CDR1 and CDR2 sequences are SGHTA and FQGTGA. CDR3 nucleotides: TGTGCCAGCAGCTACAGGGGGTCCCACTCTGGGGCCAACGTCCTGACTTTC. Its protein is CASSYRGSHSGANVLTF.

The CDR3 sequence is CASSLRQGGPYEQYF. The CDR3 region has the DNA TGTGCCAGCAGCTTGAGACAGGGGGGACCCTACGAGCAGTACTTC. V and J are TRBV5-5 and TRBJ2-7; 9 bases match TRBD1. CDR1 SGHKS and CDR2 YYEKEE come from the germline V gene (reference sequence). V was pared by 1 base and J by 2 bases, with 4 bases of the junction left unmatched. This CDR3 comprises 15 residues.

The J gene is TRBJ2-1, the V gene TRBV13, with 10 bases fitting TRBD2. The germline V gene has CDR1 PRHDT and CDR2 FYEKMQ (reference sequence). The CDR3 runs 13 residues. V lost 11 bases, J lost 8 bases, and 9 bases stayed unmatched. The CDR3 DNA sequence: TGTGCCGGAAGGGCTAGCGGGAGTCATGAGCAGTTCTTC. Its protein is CAGRASGSHEQFF.

V is TRBV7-9 and J is TRBJ2-7, with D tentatively TRBD2 (6 bases). Germline V CDR1 and CDR2: SEHNR, FQNEAQ (reference sequence). The V end was cut by 0 bases, the J end by 5 bases, with 11 bases between. The CDR3 spans 14 residues. CDR3 DNA sequence: TGTGCCAGCAGCTTAGCGGGAGGAGTCCACGAGCAGTACTTC. It codes for CASSLAGGVHEQYF.

V and J are TRBV6-6 and TRBJ2-7; 7 positions match TRBD2. V lost 6 bases, J lost 1 base, and 9 bases stayed unmatched. CDR3 size: 15 residues. Germline V gene data show CDR1 as MNHNY and CDR2 as SVGAGI (reference sequence). Here the CDR3 reads CASRDFGRKSYEQYF. CDR3 bases: TGTGCCAGCAGGGACTTCGGGAGGAAATCCTACGAGCAGTACTTC.

The genes are TRBV11-3 and TRBJ2-7, with 9 bases that match TRBD1. Trimming cost V 5 bases and J 2 bases; bases outside gene matches: 7. Germline CDR1 and CDR2: SGHNT and YENEEA. The CDR3 has 15 amino acids. The CDR3 sequence is CASSTWDRETYEQYF. In DNA, the CDR3 is TGTGCCAGCAGCACTTGGGACAGGGAAACCTACGAGCAGTACTTC.

The V gene is TRBV4-3, the J gene TRBJ2-7, with TRBD2 matching over 10 bases. This CDR3 spans 18 amino acids. V was pared by 0 bases and J by 0 bases, with 8 bases of the junction left unmatched. Per germline, CDR1 LGHNA and CDR2 YSLEER. The CDR3 reads CASSQDRVAGGGSYEQYF. CDR3 nucleotides: TGCGCCAGCAGCCAAGATAGAGTAGCGGGAGGCGGCTCCTACGAGCAGTACTTC.

The V call is TRBV10-3, the J call TRBJ2-7; 11 bases map to TRBD1. Germline CDR1 ENHRY, CDR2 SYGVKD. This CDR3 region has 14 residues. V trimming: 2 bases; J trimming: 5 bases; junction bases outside the gene matches: 2. The CDR3: CAISERTGGNEQYF. CDR3 DNA sequence: TGTGCCATCAGTGAGAGGACAGGGGGCAACGAGCAGTACTTC.

The DNA for the CDR3 is TGTGCCAGCAGCTTAAGTCTAACTTCCACCTACGAGCAGTACTTC. Translation gives CASSLSLTSTYEQYF. The V call is TRBV7-2, the J call TRBJ2-7; D remains unclear. The V end lost 2 bases, the J end lost 2 bases, and 13 bases lay between the germline ends. Per germline, CDR1 SGHTA and CDR2 FQGNSA. This CDR3 has 15 residues.

The J gene is TRBJ1-5, the V gene TRBV19; 10 bases are a match to TRBD1. Trimming removed 4 bases from V and 4 bases from J; junction bases left unmatched: 4. The CDR3 loop spans 15 amino acids. Per germline, CDR1 LNHDA and CDR2 SQIVND (reference sequence). As DNA, the CDR3 is TGTGCCAGTAGTACGACAGGGGGCCCTAATCAGCCCCAGCATTTT. Translating it yields CASSTTGGPNQPQHF.

This chain links TRBV12-5 with TRBJ2-7; TRBD1 agrees at 8 bases. The CDR3 runs 15 residues. Losses at the gene ends were 5 bases for V and 3 bases for J; bases not matched to a gene: 9. Germline lookup yields CDR1 LGHNT and CDR2 FRNRAP. CDR3 region: CASGPGQGLVYEQYF. The CDR3 DNA follows: TGTGCTAGTGGTCCCGGACAGGGATTGGTCTACGAGCAGTACTTC.

The chain combines TRBV9 with TRBJ2-3, with TRBD2 matching 14 bases. CDR1 is SGDLS and CDR2 is YYNGEE in the germline V gene. This CDR3 comprises 17 residues. V lost 4 bases, J lost 2 bases, and 6 bases stayed unmatched. The CDR3 here is CASSPRLAGGITDTQYF. The CDR3 nucleotides are TGTGCCAGCAGCCCTCGACTAGCGGGAGGGATCACAGATACGCAGTATTTT.

The rearrangement uses TRBV11-1 and TRBJ2-7; 7 bases line up with TRBD1. The trim removed 3 bases at V and 5 bases at J, leaving 7 bases unmatched. Germline CDR1 and CDR2: SGHAT and FQDESV (reference sequence). The CDR3 has 14 residues. CDR3: CASSFLQGSHEQYF. The CDR3 DNA follows: TGTGCCAGCAGCTTCTTACAGGGGTCCCACGAGCAGTACTTC.

CDR3 amino acids: CASSTGTSGRGDTQYF. CDR3 bases: TGTGCCAGCAGTACCGGGACTAGCGGGAGGGGCGATACGCAGTATTTT. The chain employs TRBV11-1 and TRBJ2-3, with 16 bases lining up with TRBD2. This CDR3 is 16 amino acids long. Germline V gene data show CDR1 as SGHAT and CDR2 as FQDESV (reference sequence). Trimming took 6 bases from V and 6 from J; bases not matched to a gene: 6.